This TCR beta chain was sequenced in a study of blood T cells in healthy people across ages (dated by TCRdb to 2015 to 2017). General notes on the study: In model experiments, template switching captured roughly one uniquely barcoded TCR beta cDNA molecule for every two T cells. To avoid experimental bias, donors of different ages were spread randomly across the sequencing lanes. Age-related changes in TCR beta repertoire diversity were measured in the study by deep sequencing normalized with unique cDNA molecular identifiers. Donors were grouped into four age groups: young (average about 15 years), middle-aged (under 40), aged (roughly 67) and long-lived (82). The study analyzed two additional independent replicas of 1 million unique cDNA reads from the same blood draw for two donors, one aged 18 to 29 and one aged 80 or older.

From its cysteine to its phenylalanine, the CDR3 spans 13 amino acids. Just CDR3 DNA is preserved here, 39 bases in frame from base 1. The V end gives up 3 bases and the J end 9 bases, leaving 8 bases in the junction not matched to a gene. As encoded in the germline V gene (reference sequence), CDR1 is DFQATT while CDR2 is SNEGSKA. The library was produced with 5' RACE. Sequenced on an Illumina HiSeq 2500. A second PCR of roughly 6 to 11 cycles was run with a J-beta primer mix and a sample-barcoded 5' primer. A template-switch 5' adaptor carrying 12 random nucleotides introduced a unique molecular identifier onto each TCR beta cDNA molecule. At least 2.5 million CDR3-containing paired-end reads were obtained from each sample. The Mint cDNA synthesis kit, primed by a TRBC-specific oligonucleotide, was used to synthesize first-strand cDNA from all RNA. Following uracil-DNA glycosylase treatment, a first 18-cycle PCR with universal primers M1SS and BC2_uni_R was performed on all cDNA. From the authors' description of their analysis: For normalization, 1 million high-quality reads were randomly selected from each sample, with every read carrying a distinct molecular identifier. Reads with shared molecular identifiers were discarded instead of being binned into consensus sequences. CDR3 identification, clonotype clustering and error correction used MiTCR with a Q25 quality threshold and the strictest error-elimination algorithm. A nonparametric unseen species model with Euler transformation was used to estimate a lower bound on total TCR beta diversity. The raw public reads went through TCRdb reprocessing: fastp at Q25, MiXCR clone calling, in-frame beta chains kept. Entries that share a CDR3 protein sequence are merged under the most common genes and DNA. None of the V and J calls come from the authors' own analysis; TCRdb made them. The sample table shows approximately 730,000 distinct CDR3 sequences, and around 40% are seen once. Of the sample, 20% to 25% falls within the top ten clones.

The investigation overall reported the following: Because the CMV infection status of the donors was unknown, age-related changes in expanded clonotypes may potentially have been confounded. Compared with the aged group, more naive CD4+ T cells, fewer expanded clones and increased TCR diversity were shown by the long-lived group, suggesting age selection. As age increased, observed TCR beta diversity per million T cells dropped in a roughly linear way, and a significant reduction was already evident by age roughly 36. The percentage of naive T cells measured by flow cytometry correlated strongly with observed TCR beta diversity. Because profiling used bulk unsorted PBMCs, naive and antigen-experienced compartments could not be compared conclusively. Estimates of total diversity based on one million sequenced T cells were regarded as lower bounds and as underestimates.

Comment on this clonotype: Its antigen is not yet known. No qualities accompany the bases; no much larger clone lies one base away.

The 39 donors, aged about 6 to 95 years, were systemically healthy Caucasian individuals from Russia. Each donor gave about 9.8 milliliters of peripheral blood, drawn into EDTA-treated Vacutainer tubes. PBMCs were isolated by Ficoll-Paque density-gradient centrifugation, with at least 6 million obtained per sample. Trizol reagent was used to extract total RNA from PBMCs, with at least 5.5 micrograms per sample. The percentages of naive CD45RAhigh/CD27high T cells were determined by flow cytometry on a PBMC aliquot from every donor. The specimen was blood. This TCR derives from a woman aged 55-69 years in good health. The chain links TRBV20-1 with TRBJ2-4; 7 bases in the junction line up with TRBD2. The nucleotides are TGCAGTGCTAGTCGGGACTACCGGAGCATTCAGTACTTC. This sequence encodes CSASRDYRSIQYF.